The present TCR beta chain was sequenced within a study of cytomegalovirus exposure and HLA in healthy donors. Across the whole study: In a previous analysis, about 100 million unique TCR beta sequences were found from roughly 200 million T cells. Notes on the study in general: A few chains tied to CMV proved CMV antigen-specific in vitro. A missense DCLRE1C variant was associated with V- and J-gene trimming of TCR beta chains in a later analysis, and an independent cohort replicated the association.

For this clone: Its antigen is unidentified.

The CDR3 spans 19 residues. V dropped 2 bases and J dropped 2 bases, with 24 bases sitting between them. Amplification used 60 Vbeta primers and 13 Jbeta primers. Original processing methods: Later reanalysis found approximately 80 million unique TCR beta chains, roughly 9.9 million of them shared. The assay was immunoSEQ multiplex PCR, and TCRdb's table has in-frame clones only and misses some. The V and J calls and clone size come from that table; D and trimming were worked out from the DNA. Among 180,000 or so clones listed, 77% were seen once. Sample: PBMCs. The gene calls are TRBV23-1 and TRBJ2-5; possible D gene TRBD1, 5 bases. TRBV23-1 is marked as an open reading frame, function uncertain. The receptor was isolated from a man younger than 35 in good health and CMV-seronegative. CDR3 amino acids: CASSQPRTQERRAQETQYF. CDR3 DNA: TGCGCCAGCAGTCAACCTAGGACACAGGAGAGGCGAGCACAAGAGACCCAGTACTTC.